The T cell receptor (beta chain) described here comes from a study of T cell repertoires in urothelial bladder cancer. This CDR3 is built from 13 residues. V gave up 0 bases and J gave up 4 bases, with 7 bases separating them. Germline V CDR1 and CDR2: GTSNPN, SVGIG (reference sequence). Produced via immunoSEQ multiplex PCR; TCRdb's table is partial and in-frame only. The sample lists some 6,000 clones, 71% occurring once. As regards this clone: Other DNA sequences in this sample translate to the same CDR3.

This TCR came from a human donor with urothelial carcinoma. The V gene is TRBV30, the J gene TRBJ1-5; D is unresolved. The specimen was tumor-infiltrating cells from bladder cancer. Here the CDR3 DNA reads TGTGCCTGGAGTGTCGGCGGAAATCAGCCCCAGCATTTT. Translating gives CAWSVGGNQPQHF.